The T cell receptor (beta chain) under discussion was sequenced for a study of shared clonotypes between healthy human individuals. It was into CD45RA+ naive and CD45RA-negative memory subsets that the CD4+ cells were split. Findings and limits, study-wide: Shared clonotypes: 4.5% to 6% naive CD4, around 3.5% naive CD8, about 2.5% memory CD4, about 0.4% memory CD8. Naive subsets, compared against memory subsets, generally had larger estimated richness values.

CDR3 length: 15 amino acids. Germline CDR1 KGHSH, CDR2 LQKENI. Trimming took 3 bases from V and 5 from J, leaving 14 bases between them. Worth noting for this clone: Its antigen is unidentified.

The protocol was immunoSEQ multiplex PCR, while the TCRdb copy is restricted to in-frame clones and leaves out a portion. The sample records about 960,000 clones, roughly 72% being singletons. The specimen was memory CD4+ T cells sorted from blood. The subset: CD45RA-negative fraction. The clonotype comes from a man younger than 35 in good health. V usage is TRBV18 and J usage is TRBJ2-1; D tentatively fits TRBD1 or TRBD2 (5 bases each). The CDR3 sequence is CASSPTGPHNNEQFF. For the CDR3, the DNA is TGTGCCAGCTCACCTACGGGACCCCACAACAATGAGCAGTTCTTC.